The clone carrying this T cell receptor (beta chain) was observed a single time. TCRdb's table, derived via immunoSEQ multiplex PCR, lists solely in-frame clones and lacks some. The profile shows some 19,000 clones, roughly 84% of them singletons. This entry comes from a study of chemoradiotherapy in HPV16-positive cancers. Germline lookup yields CDR1 SNHLY and CDR2 FYNNEI. The CDR3 contains 14 residues. V shed 6 bases and J shed 2 bases, with 14 bases lying between them. This chain joins TRBV2 and TRBJ2-7; D is undetermined. This sample comprised blood, obtained from a patient who underwent chemoradiotherapy. The receptor was derived from a human donor with HPV-associated anogenital cancer. The CDR3 DNA is TGTGCCAGCAGCTGGGGTCTGGTTACCTACGAGCAGTACTTC. Amino acids: CASSWGLVTYEQYF.